This paragraph covers one TCR beta chain sequence. The data derive from a study of blood T cell repertoires in COVID-19. Only in-frame clones appear in the TCRdb table, and some are missing; sequencing was by immunoSEQ multiplex PCR. The sample records just under 350,000 clones, about 90% being singletons. Trimming removed 3 bases from V and 8 bases from J; junction bases left unmatched: 12. This CDR3 region has 15 residues. Germline V gives CDR1 LNHNV, CDR2 YYDKDF (reference sequence). V usage is TRBV15 and J usage is TRBJ2-5; TRBD1 aligns across 7 bases. Sequencing was done on a sample of peripheral blood. This TCR came from a woman aged 45-59 years with COVID-19, enrolled during active disease. The DNA for the CDR3 is TGTGCCACCAGCAGTTACCGGGACAGTCGCGAAACCCAGTACTTC. This translates into CATSSYRDSRETQYF.